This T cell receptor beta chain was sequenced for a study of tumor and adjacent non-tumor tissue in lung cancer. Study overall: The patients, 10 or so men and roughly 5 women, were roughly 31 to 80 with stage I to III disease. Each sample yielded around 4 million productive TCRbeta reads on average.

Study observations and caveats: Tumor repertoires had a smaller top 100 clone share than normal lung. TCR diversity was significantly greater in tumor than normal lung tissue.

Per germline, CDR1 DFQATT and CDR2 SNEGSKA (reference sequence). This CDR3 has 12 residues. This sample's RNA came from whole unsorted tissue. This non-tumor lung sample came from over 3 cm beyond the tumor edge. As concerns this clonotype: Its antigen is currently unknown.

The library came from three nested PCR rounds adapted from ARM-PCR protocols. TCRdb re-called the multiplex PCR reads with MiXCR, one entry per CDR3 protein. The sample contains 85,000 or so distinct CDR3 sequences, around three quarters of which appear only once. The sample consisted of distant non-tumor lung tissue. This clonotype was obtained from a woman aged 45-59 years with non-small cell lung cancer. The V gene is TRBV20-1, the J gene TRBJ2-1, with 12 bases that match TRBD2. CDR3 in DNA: TGCCATGGACTAGCGGGAAACAATGAGCAGTTCTTC. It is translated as CHGLAGNNEQFF.